Listed below are T cell receptor beta chains from one sample, sequenced in a study of CD8 T cells in ankylosing spondylitis. TCRdb re-called the 5' RACE reads with MiXCR, one entry per CDR3 protein. The sample contains 450,000 to 550,000 distinct CDR3 sequences, under 5.5% of which appear only once. The sequenced material came from blood, either unsorted or a sorted T cell fraction (not recorded which). These receptors were taken from a male donor with ankylosing spondylitis. The CDR3 runs from the conserved cysteine through the conserved F or W. A D gene is named only where the DNA matches it firmly. Clone size appears in some rows only: once, few, many, or a class for an expanded clone.

d_call: .; clone_size: .; v_call: TRBV7-2; j_call: TRBJ2-5; cdr3_nt: TGTGCCAGCAGTCCTACTTCGTACCAAGAGACCCAGTACTTC; cdr3_aa: CASSPTSYQETQYF
d_call: TRBD2; clone_size: many; v_call: TRBV12-3/TRBV12-4; j_call: TRBJ2-3; cdr3_nt: TGTGCCAGCAGTTTTGGACTAGCGGGAGTAGACGGGACAGATACGCAGTATTTT; cdr3_aa: CASSFGLAGVDGTDTQYF
d_call: TRBD1; clone_size: many; v_call: TRBV29-1; j_call: TRBJ2-7; cdr3_nt: TGCAGCGTTGAAAGACAGGGGCGTACCTACGAGCAGTACTTC; cdr3_aa: CSVERQGRTYEQYF
d_call: TRBD1; clone_size: many; v_call: TRBV5-1; j_call: TRBJ1-5; cdr3_nt: TGCGCCAGCAGCCCGGGACAGTCTAATCAGCCCCAGCATTTT; cdr3_aa: CASSPGQSNQPQHF
d_call: TRBD2; clone_size: many; v_call: TRBV18; j_call: TRBJ2-2; cdr3_nt: TGTGCCAGCTCACCGGGACTAGCGGGCTCCCGAACCGGGGAGCTGTTTTTT; cdr3_aa: CASSPGLAGSRTGELFF
d_call: TRBD2; clone_size: many; v_call: TRBV6-2/TRBV6-3; j_call: TRBJ2-7; cdr3_nt: TGTGCCAGCAGTTCCGGGACTAGAAGGGACGAGCAGTACTTC; cdr3_aa: CASSSGTRRDEQYF
d_call: .; clone_size: .; v_call: TRBV7-9; j_call: TRBJ2-3; cdr3_nt: TGTGCCAGCAGCTTTTGGTATAGCACAGATACGCAGTATTTT; cdr3_aa: CASSFWYSTDTQYF
d_call: TRBD2; clone_size: many; v_call: TRBV20-1; j_call: TRBJ2-3; cdr3_nt: TGCAGTGCTAGAGGAGTGGGGCTAGCGGGAGAAGATACGCAGTATTTT; cdr3_aa: CSARGVGLAGEDTQYF
d_call: TRBD2; clone_size: many; v_call: TRBV5-1; j_call: TRBJ2-1; cdr3_nt: TGCGCCAGCAGCTCCGGGACTAGCGGGATGGATGAGCAGTTCTTC; cdr3_aa: CASSSGTSGMDEQFF
d_call: .; clone_size: many; v_call: TRBV4-2; j_call: TRBJ2-7; cdr3_nt: TGTGCCAGCAGCCAAGGTATAAGTGGGTCGGCACGGGAGTCTTCCTACGAGCAGTACTTC; cdr3_aa: CASSQGISGSARESSYEQYF
d_call: .; clone_size: many; v_call: TRBV6-5; j_call: TRBJ1-1; cdr3_nt: TGTGCCAGCAGCTACGACGGCACTGAAGCTTTCTTT; cdr3_aa: CASSYDGTEAFF
d_call: .; clone_size: many; v_call: TRBV10-3; j_call: TRBJ2-7; cdr3_nt: TGTGCCATCCACCCCGGGACAAACTCCTACGAGCAGTACTTC; cdr3_aa: CAIHPGTNSYEQYF
d_call: .; clone_size: many; v_call: TRBV20-1; j_call: TRBJ2-3; cdr3_nt: TGCAGTGCCGAGGGAAAGTTGGATACGCAGTATTTT; cdr3_aa: CSAEGKLDTQYF
d_call: .; clone_size: many; v_call: TRBV5-5; j_call: TRBJ2-2; cdr3_nt: TGTGCCAGCACCCTGTTAGGGGCCGGGGAGCTGTTTTTT; cdr3_aa: CASTLLGAGELFF
d_call: .; clone_size: few; v_call: TRBV18; j_call: TRBJ2-3; cdr3_nt: TGTGCCAGCTCACAACGGGGCACAGATACGCAGTATTTT; cdr3_aa: CASSQRGTDTQYF
d_call: .; clone_size: many; v_call: TRBV7-8; j_call: TRBJ2-3; cdr3_nt: TGTGCCAGCAGCTTCTTAGGGGCTAGCACAGATACGCAGTATTTT; cdr3_aa: CASSFLGASTDTQYF
d_call: .; clone_size: many; v_call: TRBV4-2; j_call: TRBJ2-2; cdr3_nt: TGTGCCAGCAGCCATGATGGGGGAGTAGCGTCCACCGGGGAGCTGTTTTTT; cdr3_aa: CASSHDGGVASTGELFF
d_call: .; clone_size: many; v_call: TRBV15; j_call: TRBJ2-7; cdr3_nt: TGTGCCACCAGCAGCCCCAGGGCCCACGAGCAGTACTTC; cdr3_aa: CATSSPRAHEQYF
d_call: .; clone_size: many; v_call: TRBV6-1; j_call: TRBJ2-7; cdr3_nt: TGTGCCAGCAGTCTCACCGGGATGAACGAGCAGTACTTC; cdr3_aa: CASSLTGMNEQYF
d_call: TRBD2; clone_size: .; v_call: TRBV7-7; j_call: TRBJ2-1; cdr3_nt: TGTGCTAGCAGCTTAGAGCGGGGCAATGAGCAGTTCTTC; cdr3_aa: CASSLERGNEQFF
d_call: .; clone_size: few; v_call: TRBV6-6; j_call: TRBJ2-1; cdr3_nt: TGTGCCAGCTGCGGATCGGGGGACAATGAGCAGTTCTTC; cdr3_aa: CASCGSGDNEQFF
d_call: .; clone_size: .; v_call: TRBV5-6; j_call: TRBJ2-1; cdr3_nt: TGTGCCAGCAGCTTGGGGGCGTCCAATGCTCAGCAGTTCTTC; cdr3_aa: CASSLGASNAQQFF
d_call: .; clone_size: .; v_call: TRBV24-1; j_call: TRBJ2-6; cdr3_nt: TGTGCCACCGCCCCAACAGGGCCTGGGGCCAACGTCCTGACTTTC; cdr3_aa: CATAPTGPGANVLTF
d_call: .; clone_size: many; v_call: TRBV7-9; j_call: TRBJ1-4; cdr3_nt: TGTGCCAGCAGCTTAGGGACAGATGAAAAACTGTTTTTT; cdr3_aa: CASSLGTDEKLFF